This T cell receptor beta chain originates from a study of shared clonotypes between healthy human individuals. Naive CD8 cells lacked CD45RO and underwent positive selection for CCR7, leaving out terminally differentiated effector memory CD45RA+ cells. All donors were Caucasian adults living in Nashville, Tennessee. The test was conducted at deep level. Each PCR replicate from the sorted subsets contained around 0.2 ug DNA, which is tens of thousands of T cell genomes. The table came from immunoSEQ multiplex PCR; TCRdb's copy has only in-frame clones and leaves some out. In the table there are around 2,000,000 clones, over 85% of which are singletons. The germline V gene has CDR1 MNHNY and CDR2 SVGAGI (reference sequence). The CDR3 is 15 amino acids. J was trimmed by 1 base and V by 5 bases; bases with no gene match: 3.

Sequenced: naive CD8+ T cells sorted from blood. The genes are TRBV6-6 and TRBJ2-3; the match to TRBD2 covers 10 bases. This receptor was identified in a man aged 18 to 35 in good health. DNA for the CDR3: TGTGCCAGCAGTAACCTAGCGGGGGGCACAGATACGCAGTATTTT. The encoded protein is CASSNLAGGTDTQYF.